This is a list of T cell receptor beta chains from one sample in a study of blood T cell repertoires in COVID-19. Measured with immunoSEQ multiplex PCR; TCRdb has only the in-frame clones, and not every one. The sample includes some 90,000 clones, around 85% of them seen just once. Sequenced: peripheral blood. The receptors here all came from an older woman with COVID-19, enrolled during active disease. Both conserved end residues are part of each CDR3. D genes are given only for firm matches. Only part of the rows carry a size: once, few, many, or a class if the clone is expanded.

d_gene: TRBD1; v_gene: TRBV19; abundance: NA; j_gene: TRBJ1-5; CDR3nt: TGTGCCAGTAGTATAGAAAGACAGGGGAGAGATCAGCCCCAGCATTTT; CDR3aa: CASSIERQGRDQPQHF
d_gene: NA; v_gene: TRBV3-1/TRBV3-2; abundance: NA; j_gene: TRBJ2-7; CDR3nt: TGTGCCAGCAGCCATAGTAGTTATCTAGTCGAATTCTCCGAGGAGCAGTACTTC; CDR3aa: CASSHSSYLVEFSEEQYF
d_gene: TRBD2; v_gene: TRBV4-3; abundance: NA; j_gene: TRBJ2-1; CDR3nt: TGCGCCAGCAGCCAAGATTTGGGAGCGGGGGTGCTCTCCTACAATGAGCAGTTCTTC; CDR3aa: CASSQDLGAGVLSYNEQFF
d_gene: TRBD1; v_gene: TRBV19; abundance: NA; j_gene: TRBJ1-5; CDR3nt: TGTGCCAGTAGTATAGGGGGACAGTCCAAACAGCCCCAGCATTTT; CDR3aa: CASSIGGQSKQPQHF
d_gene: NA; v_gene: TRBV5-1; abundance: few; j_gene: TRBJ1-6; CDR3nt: TGCGCCAGCAGCTTGGAGACTGTCAATTCACCCCTCCACTTT; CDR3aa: CASSLETVNSPLHF
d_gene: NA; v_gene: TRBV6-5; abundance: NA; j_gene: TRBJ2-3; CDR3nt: TGTGCCAGCAGAAGCGGAGGGTTTGCAGATACGCAGTATTTT; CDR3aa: CASRSGGFADTQYF
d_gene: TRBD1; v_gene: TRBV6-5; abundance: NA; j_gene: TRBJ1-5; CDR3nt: TGTGCCAGCAGTCCCGGACAGGGGGCTCAGCCCCAGCATTTT; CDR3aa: CASSPGQGAQPQHF
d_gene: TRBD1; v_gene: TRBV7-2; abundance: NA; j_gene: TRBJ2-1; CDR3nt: TGTGCCAGCAGCTCCCCGACAGGGGGTTATGAGCAGTTCTTC; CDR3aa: CASSSPTGGYEQFF
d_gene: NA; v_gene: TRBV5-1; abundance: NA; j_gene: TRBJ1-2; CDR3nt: TGCGCCAGCAGCCCGAGGACAGAACCTAGCAGCTATGGCTACACCTTC; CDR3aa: CASSPRTEPSSYGYTF
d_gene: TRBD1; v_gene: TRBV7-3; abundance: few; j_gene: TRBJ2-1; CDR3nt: TGTGCCAGCAGCCCGTACTCCGGGACAGGTCGCAATGAGCAGTTCTTC; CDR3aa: CASSPYSGTGRNEQFF
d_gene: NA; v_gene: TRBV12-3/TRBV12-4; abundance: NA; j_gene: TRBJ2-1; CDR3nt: TGTGCCAGCAGGCCCGACAGGAACAATGAGCAGTTCTTC; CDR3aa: CASRPDRNNEQFF
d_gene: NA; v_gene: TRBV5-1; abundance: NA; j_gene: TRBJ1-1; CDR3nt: TGCGCCAGCAGCTCACAACAGGAGACTGAAGCTTTCTTT; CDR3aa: CASSSQQETEAFF
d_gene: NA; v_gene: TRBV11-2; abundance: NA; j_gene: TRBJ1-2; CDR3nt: TGTGCCAGCACCCCGACATTAAGGAACTATGGCTACACCTTC; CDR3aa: CASTPTLRNYGYTF
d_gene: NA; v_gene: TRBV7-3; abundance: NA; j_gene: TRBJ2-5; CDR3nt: TGTGCCAGCAGCTTACGCCAGGGGGAGACCCAGTACTTC; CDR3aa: CASSLRQGETQYF
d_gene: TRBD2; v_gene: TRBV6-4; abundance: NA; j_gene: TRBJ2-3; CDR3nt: TGTGCCAGCAGTGAACCCCCGGGACTAGCGGGGGGGGCTAGCACAGATACGCAGTATTTT; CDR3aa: CASSEPPGLAGGASTDTQYF
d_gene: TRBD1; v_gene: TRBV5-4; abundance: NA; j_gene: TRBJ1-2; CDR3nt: TGTGCCAGCAGTACAGAGTGGGGACAGGGGGCTGCTGGCTACACCTTC; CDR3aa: CASSTEWGQGAAGYTF
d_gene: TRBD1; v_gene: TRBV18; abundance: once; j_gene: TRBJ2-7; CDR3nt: TGTGCCAGCTCACCCGGGACAGGGGGCTCAAAGCAGTACTTC; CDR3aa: CASSPGTGGSKQYF
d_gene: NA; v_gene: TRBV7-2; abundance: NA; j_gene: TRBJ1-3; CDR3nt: TGTGCCAGCAGCTTAGGAGGCGGAAACACCATATATTTT; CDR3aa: CASSLGGGNTIYF
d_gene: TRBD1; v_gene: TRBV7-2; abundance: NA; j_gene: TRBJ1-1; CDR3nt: TGTGCCAGCAGCAAGGGACAGGGTTTCGGTGAAGCTTTCTTT; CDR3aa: CASSKGQGFGEAFF
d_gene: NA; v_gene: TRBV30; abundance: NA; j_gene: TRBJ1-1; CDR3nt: TGTGCCTGGAGTGTACAGGCGGGAGGGACTGAAGCTTTCTTT; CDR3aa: CAWSVQAGGTEAFF
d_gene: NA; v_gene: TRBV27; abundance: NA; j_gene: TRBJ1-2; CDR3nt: TGTGCCAGCAGGACGGACACTAATAACTATGGCTACACCTTC; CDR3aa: CASRTDTNNYGYTF
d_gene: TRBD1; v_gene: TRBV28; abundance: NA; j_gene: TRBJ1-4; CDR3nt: TGTGCCAGCACAACAGGGGATAATGAAAAACTGTTTTTT; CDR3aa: CASTTGDNEKLFF
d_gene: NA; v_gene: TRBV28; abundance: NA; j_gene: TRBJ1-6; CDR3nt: TGTGCCAGCAGTTTTCCCAGGGTGGTCGATTCACCCCTCCACTTT; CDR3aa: CASSFPRVVDSPLHF
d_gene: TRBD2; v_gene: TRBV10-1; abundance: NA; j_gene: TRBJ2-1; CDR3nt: TGCGCCAGCAGCGCCGGGACTAGCGGTCACAATGAGCAGTTCTTC; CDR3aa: CASSAGTSGHNEQFF
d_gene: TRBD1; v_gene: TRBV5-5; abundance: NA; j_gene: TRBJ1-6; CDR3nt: TGTGCCAGCAGCTCAATTTTCCCCGGGACAGTACGTTCACCCCTCCACTTT; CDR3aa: CASSSIFPGTVRSPLHF
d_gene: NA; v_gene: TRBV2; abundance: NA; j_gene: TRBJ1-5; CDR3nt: TGTGCCAGCAGTGGTTCAAACAATCAGCCCCAGCATTTT; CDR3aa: CASSGSNNQPQHF
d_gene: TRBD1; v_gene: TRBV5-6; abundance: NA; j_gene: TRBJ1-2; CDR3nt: TGTGCCAGCAGCGGAATCTGGGACAGGGGATGGAGCTACACCTTC; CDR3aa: CASSGIWDRGWSYTF
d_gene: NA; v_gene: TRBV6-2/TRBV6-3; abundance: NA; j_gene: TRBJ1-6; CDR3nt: TGTGCCAGCAGTTACGGCCTGAGGAATTCACCCCTCCACTTT; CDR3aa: CASSYGLRNSPLHF
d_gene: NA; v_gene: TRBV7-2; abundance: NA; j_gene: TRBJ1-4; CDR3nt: TGTGCCAGCAGCCCGACAGCTAGTAATGAAAAACTGTTTTTT; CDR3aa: CASSPTASNEKLFF
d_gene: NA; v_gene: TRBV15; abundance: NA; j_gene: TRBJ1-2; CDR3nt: TGTGCCACCAGCCCGGGAATCGAGTATGGCTACACCTTC; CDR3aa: CATSPGIEYGYTF
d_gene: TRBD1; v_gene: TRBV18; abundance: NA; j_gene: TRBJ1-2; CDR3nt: TGTGCCAGCTCAACGGGACAGGGGGCTGACTATGGCTACACCTTC; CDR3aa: CASSTGQGADYGYTF
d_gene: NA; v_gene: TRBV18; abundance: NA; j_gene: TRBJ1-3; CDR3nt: TGTGCCAGCTCAAGAGACTGGCGGGATCCTGGAAACACCATATATTTT; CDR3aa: CASSRDWRDPGNTIYF
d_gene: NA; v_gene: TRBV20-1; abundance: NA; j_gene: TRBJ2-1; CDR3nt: TGCAGTGCCAATAGAGGGAATGAGCAGTTCTTC; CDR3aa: CSANRGNEQFF
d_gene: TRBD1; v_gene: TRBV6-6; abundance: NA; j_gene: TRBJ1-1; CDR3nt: TGTGCCAGCAGCCGAAACAGGGGGAGTGTTGGGACTGAAGCTTTCTTT; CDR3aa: CASSRNRGSVGTEAFF
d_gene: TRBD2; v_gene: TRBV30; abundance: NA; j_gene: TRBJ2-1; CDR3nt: TGTGCCTGGCAGACTAGCGGGCGGTACAATGAGCAGTTCTTC; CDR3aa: CAWQTSGRYNEQFF
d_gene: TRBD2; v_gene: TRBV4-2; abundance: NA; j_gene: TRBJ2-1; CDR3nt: TGTGCCAGCAGCCAAGCGCTCGCTAGCGGGAACAATGAGCAGTTCTTC; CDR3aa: CASSQALASGNNEQFF
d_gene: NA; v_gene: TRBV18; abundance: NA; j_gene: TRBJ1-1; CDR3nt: TGTGCCAGCTCACCGTTAGAGAACACTGAAGCTTTCTTT; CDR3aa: CASSPLENTEAFF
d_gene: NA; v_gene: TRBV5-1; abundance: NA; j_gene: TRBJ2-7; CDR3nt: TGCGCCAGCAGCTTGCTGCGGTATACCGAGGTGGGACTGAGCTCCTACGAGCAGTACTTC; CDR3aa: CASSLLRYTEVGLSSYEQYF
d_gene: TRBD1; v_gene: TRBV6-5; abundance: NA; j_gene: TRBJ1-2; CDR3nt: TGTGCCAGCAGTTATACGGTGACAGGGGGCTCCTATGGCTACACCTTC; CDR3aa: CASSYTVTGGSYGYTF
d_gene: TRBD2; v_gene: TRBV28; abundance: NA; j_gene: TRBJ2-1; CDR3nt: TGTGCCAGCAGTTCGGCGGGGGACTCCTACAATGAGCAGTTCTTC; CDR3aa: CASSSAGDSYNEQFF
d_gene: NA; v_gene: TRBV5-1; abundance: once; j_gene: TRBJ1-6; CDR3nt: TGCGCCAGCAGCTTATCCTTTGTATATTCACCCCTCCACTTT; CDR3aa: CASSLSFVYSPLHF
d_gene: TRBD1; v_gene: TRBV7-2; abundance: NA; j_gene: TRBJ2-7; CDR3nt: TGTGCCAGCAGCCCCGGACAGGGCCAGGGGATTCAATACTTC; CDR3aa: CASSPGQGQGIQYF
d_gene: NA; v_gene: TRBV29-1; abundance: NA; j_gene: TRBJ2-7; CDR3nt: TGCAGCGTTAGGACACGGAGCTCCTACGAGCAGTACTTC; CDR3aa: CSVRTRSSYEQYF
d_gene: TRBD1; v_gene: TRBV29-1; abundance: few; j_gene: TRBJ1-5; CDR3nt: TGCAGCGTCGGACAGGGGAATCAGCCCCAGCATTTT; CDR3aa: CSVGQGNQPQHF
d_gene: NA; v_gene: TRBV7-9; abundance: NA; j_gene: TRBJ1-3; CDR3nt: TGTGCCAGCAGCTTAGCAGCAGGGGCGCGAAACACCATATATTTT; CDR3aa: CASSLAAGARNTIYF
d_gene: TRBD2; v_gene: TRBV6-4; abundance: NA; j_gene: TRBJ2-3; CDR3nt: TGTGCCAGCAGTGACCCCCTGGTAGCGGGGGGGACAGATACGCAGTATTTT; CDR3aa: CASSDPLVAGGTDTQYF
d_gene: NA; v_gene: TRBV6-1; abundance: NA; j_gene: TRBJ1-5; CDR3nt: TGTGCCAGCAGTGAGAAGGCGGTTCGTCAGCCCCAGCATTTT; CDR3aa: CASSEKAVRQPQHF
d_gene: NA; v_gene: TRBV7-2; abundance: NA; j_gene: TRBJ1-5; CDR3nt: TGTGCCAGCAGCTTAGTCACGGGACAAGAGAATCAGCCCCAGCATTTT; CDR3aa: CASSLVTGQENQPQHF
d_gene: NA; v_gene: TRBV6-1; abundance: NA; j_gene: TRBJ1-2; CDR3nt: TGTGCCAGCAGTGATCGACAAGAAGGTCGGGGCTACACCTTC; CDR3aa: CASSDRQEGRGYTF
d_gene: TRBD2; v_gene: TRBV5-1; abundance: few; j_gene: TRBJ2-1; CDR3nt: TGCGCCAGCAGCTTGGAGCGGGGGCCCTACAATGAGCAGTTCTTC; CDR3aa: CASSLERGPYNEQFF
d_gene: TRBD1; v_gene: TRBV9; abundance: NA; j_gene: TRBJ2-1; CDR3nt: TGTGCCAGCAGCGTACCCACAGGGGGTTTTTACAATGAGCAGTTCTTC; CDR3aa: CASSVPTGGFYNEQFF
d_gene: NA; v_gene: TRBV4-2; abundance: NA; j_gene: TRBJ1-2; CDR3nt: TGTGCCAGCAGCCAAAACTCCGGGACAAGGGACACCTTC; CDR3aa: CASSQNSGTRDTF
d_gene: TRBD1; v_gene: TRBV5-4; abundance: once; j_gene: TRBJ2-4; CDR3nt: TGTGCCAGCAGCATGGGACGGGACAGGGGGAACATTCAGTACTTC; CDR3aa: CASSMGRDRGNIQYF
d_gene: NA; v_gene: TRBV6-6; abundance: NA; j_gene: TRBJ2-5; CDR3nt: TGTGCCAGCAGTTACCAGGGCGGTGGGGAGACCCAGTACTTC; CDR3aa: CASSYQGGGETQYF
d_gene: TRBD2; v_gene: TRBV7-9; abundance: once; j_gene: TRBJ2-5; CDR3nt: TGTGCCAGCAGCTTAGGGGTAGCGGGGGGCCAAGAGACCCAGTACTTC; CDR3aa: CASSLGVAGGQETQYF
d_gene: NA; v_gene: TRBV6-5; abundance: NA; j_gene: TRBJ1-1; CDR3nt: TGTGCCAGCAGTTGGGGACGGCGGGGCACTGAAGCTTTCTTT; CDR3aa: CASSWGRRGTEAFF